The 18 T cell receptor beta chains listed next were all sequenced from one sample in a study of blood T cell repertoires in COVID-19. The data were produced by immunoSEQ multiplex PCR, yet TCRdb's version contains in-frame clones alone and is incomplete. This sample has some 400,000 clones, with about 89% found just once. What was sequenced was peripheral blood. The receptors stem from a woman aged 30 to 39 with COVID-19, enrolled during active disease.

The V call is TRBV10-3, the J call TRBJ1-1; perhaps TRBD1 as D (6 bases). Deletions cut 10 bases from V and 0 bases from J, with 15 bases between. The CDR3 runs 14 residues. Looked up from germline, CDR1 is ENHRY and CDR2 is SYGVKD. CDR3 sequence (DNA): TGTGCCACACGACAGGTCAGTATGAACACTGAAGCTTTCTTT. It specifies CATRQVSMNTEAFF.

The chain has TRBV7-9 and TRBJ2-7; TRBD1 agrees at 8 bases. There are 13 residues in the CDR3. Losses at the gene ends were 3 bases for V and 7 bases for J; bases not matched to a gene: 5. CDR1 and CDR2 from the germline V gene are SEHNR and FQNEAQ (reference sequence). The CDR3 loop reads CASSFGDRWEQYF. The CDR3 DNA is TGTGCCAGCAGCTTTGGGGACAGGTGGGAGCAGTACTTC.

This chain uses TRBV6-5 with TRBJ2-7; D remains unclear. Germline V lookup: CDR1 MNHEY, CDR2 SVGAGI. The CDR3 is 14 residues long. Deletions cut 0 bases from V and 0 bases from J, with 6 bases between. For the CDR3, the DNA is TGTGCCAGCAGTTACTCTATTAGCTCCTACGAGCAGTACTTC. It translates to CASSYSISSYEQYF.

V gene TRBV10-3 combines with J gene TRBJ2-3; possible D gene TRBD1, 6 bases. V lost 2 bases, J lost 2 bases, and 8 bases lay in between. The CDR3 extends over 14 amino acids. Germline V lookup: CDR1 ENHRY, CDR2 SYGVKD. As DNA, the CDR3 is TGTGCCATCAGTGAGGGACAGCACACAGATACGCAGTATTTT. The encoded protein is CAISEGQHTDTQYF.

This clone was found a few times. The genes are TRBV28 and TRBJ1-4; 7 nucleotides match TRBD1. J gave up 6 bases and V 10 bases, and 11 bases lay outside the gene matches. There are 14 residues in the CDR3. CDR1 MDHEN and CDR2 SYDVKM come from the germline V gene. The CDR3 sequence is CATASGTADEKLFF. The CDR3 DNA sequence: TGTGCCACCGCCTCCGGGACAGCAGATGAAAAACTGTTTTTT.

V is TRBV6-5 and J is TRBJ2-7, with TRBD2 matching over 11 bases. V gave up 6 bases and J gave up 5 bases; unmatched junction bases: 6. Germline V gene data show CDR1 as MNHEY and CDR2 as SVGAGI. The CDR3 is made up of 14 amino acids. CDR3: CASSPSSGRNEQYF. The CDR3 nucleotides read TGTGCCAGCAGCCCGTCTAGCGGGAGGAACGAGCAGTACTTC.

The chain uses TRBV10-2 and TRBJ2-2; D call uncertain. Germline CDR1 is WSHSY and CDR2 is SAAADI. V was shortened by 2 bases and J by 3 bases, with 7 bases between the two germline ends. This CDR3 contains 14 residues. CDR3 sequence: CASSERGYTGELFF. The CDR3 nucleotides are TGCGCCAGCAGTGAGCGAGGTTACACCGGGGAGCTGTTTTTT.

The V and J genes are TRBV11-2 and TRBJ2-7, with TRBD1 identical over 7 bases. Germline V gene lookup returns CDR1 SGHAT and CDR2 FQNNGV. The CDR3 extends over 14 amino acids. Unmatched junction bases numbered 6, after V lost 5 bases and J lost 2 bases. CDR3 nucleotide sequence: TGTGCCAGCAGCCGCAGGGGGACCCCCTACGAGCAGTACTTC. This gives the protein CASSRRGTPYEQYF.

Written as DNA, the CDR3 is TGTGCCAGCTCAAGCGGCAGTACGTACGAGCAGTACTTC. This codes for CASSSGSTYEQYF. The rearrangement joins TRBV18 to TRBJ2-7; TRBD2 might be the D (5 bases). Trimming stripped 5 bases from V and 4 bases from J, with 12 bases between. In germline, CDR1 is KGHSH, CDR2 LQKENI. CDR3 length equals 13 residues.

CDR3 coding DNA: TGTGCCAGCAGCCTTGGACTAGCGGGAGGGGCCGGGGAGCTGTTTTTT. Translating gives CASSLGLAGGAGELFF. This chain uses TRBV27 with TRBJ2-2; 15 nucleotides match TRBD2. The V gene end was trimmed by 6 bases and the J gene end by 6 bases; junction bases not matched to a gene: 5. The germline V gene encodes CDR1 MNHEY and CDR2 SMNVEV (reference sequence). This CDR3 has 16 amino acids.

The gene calls are TRBV2 and TRBJ1-6; D perhaps matches TRBD1 (5 bases). This CDR3 is 14 amino acids long. V lost 1 base, J lost 10 bases, and 11 bases lay in between. CDR1 and CDR2 from the germline V gene are SNHLY and FYNNEI. This CDR3 is CASSEGTKGSPLHF. Written as DNA, the CDR3 is TGTGCCAGCAGTGAAGGGACTAAGGGGTCACCCCTCCACTTT.

The genes are TRBV2 and TRBJ2-3; D remains ambiguous. V lost 2 bases and J lost 6, with 21 bases in between. Germline values: CDR1 SNHLY, CDR2 FYNNEI. CDR3 length: 17 residues. CDR3 in amino acids: CASSERWLVQARDTQYF. CDR3 in DNA: TGTGCCAGCAGTGAAAGGTGGCTAGTGCAAGCCCGGGATACGCAGTATTTT. Full variable domain (remainder filled in from reference TRBV2 and TRBJ2-3): EPEVTQTPSHQVTQMGQEVILRCVPISNHLYFYWYRQILGQKVEFLVSFYNNEISEKSEIFDDQFSVERPDGSNFTLKIRSTKLEDSAMYFCASSERWLVQARDTQYFGPGTRLTVL.

The chain uses TRBV7-2 and TRBJ2-7, with 7 bases fitting TRBD1. The trim removed 2 bases at V and 3 bases at J, leaving 10 bases unmatched. The length of the CDR3 is 16 residues. In germline, CDR1 is SGHTA, CDR2 FQGNSA. DNA of the CDR3: TGTGCCAGCAGCTTACTTTGGGGACAGCGCATCTACGAGCAGTACTTC. Translated: CASSLLWGQRIYEQYF.

The genes are TRBV5-4 and TRBJ2-3, with 7 positions matching TRBD1. Germline assignment: CDR1 SGHNT and CDR2 YYREEE (reference sequence). This CDR3 has 14 residues. The ends lost 8 bases at V and 4 bases at J; junction bases unmatched: 10. CDR3 protein: CASATGASSDTQYF. CDR3 in DNA: TGTGCCAGTGCTACAGGGGCCTCTTCAGATACGCAGTATTTT.

This sequence joins TRBV7-6 and TRBJ2-1, with 13 nucleotides matching TRBD2. V shed 5 bases, J shed 1 base, and the junction held 11 bases outside the gene matches. Germline V gene data show CDR1 as SGHVS and CDR2 as FNYEAQ. The CDR3 sequence is 19 residues long. The CDR3 is CASSTGLAGSTGSYNEQFF. CDR3 nucleotides: TGTGCCAGCAGCACGGGACTAGCGGGATCTACCGGATCCTACAATGAGCAGTTCTTC.

The V gene is TRBV5-4, the J gene TRBJ2-2; a possible D gene is TRBD2 (5 bases). Germline lookup yields CDR1 SGHNT and CDR2 YYREEE (reference sequence). The CDR3 has 13 residues. V was cut by 0 bases and J by 7 bases, with 7 bases left in between. The CDR3, as DNA: TGTGCCAGCAGCTTGGTTGCGGGCGGGGAGCTGTTTTTT. This gives the protein CASSLVAGGELFF.

The chain links TRBV30 to TRBJ1-3; D uncertain. The germline gives CDR1 GTSNPN, CDR2 SVGIG (reference sequence). The V and J ends lost 2 bases and 0 bases respectively, with 11 bases between them. The CDR3 has 15 amino acids. This CDR3 reads CAWSSSLFSGNTIYF. CDR3 nucleotides: TGTGCCTGGAGTTCCTCCTTATTCTCTGGAAACACCATATATTTT.

J is TRBJ2-3 and V is TRBV12-3 or TRBV12-4; D not resolved. The V end lost 4 bases, the J end lost 5 bases, and 4 bases lay between the germline ends. The CDR3 spans 11 residues. The CDR3 nucleotides are TGTGCCAGCAGTTGGAGAGATACGCAGTATTTT. Translation: CASSWRDTQYF.